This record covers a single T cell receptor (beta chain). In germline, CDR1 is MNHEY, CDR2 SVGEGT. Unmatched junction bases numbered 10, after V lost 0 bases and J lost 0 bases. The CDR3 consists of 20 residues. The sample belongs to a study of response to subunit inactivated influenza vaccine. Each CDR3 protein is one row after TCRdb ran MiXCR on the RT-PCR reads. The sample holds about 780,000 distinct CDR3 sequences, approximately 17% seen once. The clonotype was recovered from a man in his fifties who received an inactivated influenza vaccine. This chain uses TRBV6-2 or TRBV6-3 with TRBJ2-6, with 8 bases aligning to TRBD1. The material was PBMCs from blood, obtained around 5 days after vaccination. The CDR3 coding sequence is TGTGCCAGCAGTTACTCATATAGCAGGGGGCTTTCCTCTGGGGCCAACGTCCTGACTTTC. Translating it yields CASSYSYSRGLSSGANVLTF.